This T cell receptor (beta chain) was found in a study of blood T cell repertoires in COVID-19. Study details: Both acute and convalescent COVID-19 samples were obtained from the United States, Italy and Spain. Sources were T cells, B-cell-depleted T cells, or PBMCs; the material itself was cDNA or gDNA.

The trim removed 6 bases at V and 4 bases at J, leaving 7 bases unmatched. Germline lookup yields CDR1 MNHEY and CDR2 SVGAGI. The CDR3 is made up of 14 amino acids. Per the authors' pipeline: Amplification from reference gene primers served as the basis for estimated nucleated cell counts. The method was immunoSEQ multiplex PCR; TCRdb's version includes in-frame clones alone and lacks a portion of them. V and J calls and clone size are copied from that table; D and trimming were computed from the DNA. The profile shows about 200,000 clones, more than 70% of them singletons. The sequence was collected from a man younger than 35 with active or convalescent COVID-19. Material for sequencing was peripheral blood. The chain recombines TRBV6-5 with TRBJ1-2; 8 positions agree with TRBD1. The CDR3 protein is CASRPTGAPYGYTF. The CDR3 DNA reads as TGTGCCAGCAGGCCGACAGGGGCGCCCTATGGCTACACCTTC.